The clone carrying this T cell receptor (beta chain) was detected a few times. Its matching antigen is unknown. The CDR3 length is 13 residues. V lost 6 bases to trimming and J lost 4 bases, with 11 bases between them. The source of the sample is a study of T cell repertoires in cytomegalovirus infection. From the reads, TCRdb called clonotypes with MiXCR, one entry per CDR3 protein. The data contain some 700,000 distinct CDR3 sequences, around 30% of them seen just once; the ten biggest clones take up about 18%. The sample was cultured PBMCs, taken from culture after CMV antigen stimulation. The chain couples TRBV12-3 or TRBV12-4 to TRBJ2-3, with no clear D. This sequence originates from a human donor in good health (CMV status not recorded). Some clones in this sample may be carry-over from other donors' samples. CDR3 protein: CASSSPPPDTQYF. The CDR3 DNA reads TGTGCCAGCAGCTCCCCCCCTCCAGATACGCAGTATTTT.